This T cell receptor (beta chain) was captured in a study of blood T cell repertoires in COVID-19. This clone was detected only once. Repertoires were generated with immunoSEQ multiplex PCR, while TCRdb's copy carries only in-frame clones and drops some. Seen here are 60,000 to 75,000 clones, around 87% observed once, and the top ten hold under 7%. The V and J ends lost 4 bases and 4 bases respectively, with 11 bases between them. Germline CDR1 reads SGHRS; CDR2 reads YFSETQ. The CDR3 is 13 amino acids. Specimen: peripheral blood. This chain connects TRBV5-1 to TRBJ1-1, with a tentative D call TRBD1 (6 bases). This TCR was sampled from a man in his forties or fifties with active COVID-19. The CDR3 is CASSPGQLTEAFF. DNA of the CDR3: TGCGCCAGCAGCCCCGGACAGCTCACTGAAGCTTTCTTT.